The clone carrying this T cell receptor beta chain was recorded only once. Its antigen remains unidentified. Clones were sequenced by immunoSEQ multiplex PCR, and TCRdb holds only the in-frame ones, with some missing. Of 110,000 to 150,000 clones listed, around 92% are singletons. The entry originates in a study of T cell responses to AZD1222 COVID-19 vaccine. The study, taken as a whole, reports: There were vaccine-associated CD4 TCRs across spike, dominant at 160-218 and 743-854.

Second-dose intervals of approximately 4 or approximately 12 weeks were pooled. Germline V gene sequence: CDR1 KGHSH, CDR2 LQKENI. This CDR3 region has 16 residues. Losses at the gene ends were 5 bases for V and 0 bases for J; bases not matched to a gene: 6. J is TRBJ1-5 and V is TRBV18; 8 bases are shared with TRBD1. The sequence was collected from an adult who received the AZD1222 COVID-19 vaccine. The specimen comprised peripheral blood, sampled 28 days after the second AZD1222 dose. The CDR3 DNA sequence: TGTGCCAGCTCAAGGCAGGGGGCAGATAGCAATCAGCCCCAGCATTTT. Translated, it gives CASSRQGADSNQPQHF.